This TCR beta chain was sequenced in a study of CD8+ T cells in alopecia areata. Reverse transcribed after extraction, RNA yielded cDNA as the sequencing template. Sequencing was performed with immunoSEQ multiplex PCR; in TCRdb, only in-frame clones are kept and a portion is missing. The data contain roughly 64,000 clones, around 46% of them singletons. Treatment of the sample: oral pan-JAK inhibitor, 5-10 mg twice daily. The germline V gene encodes CDR1 WSHSY and CDR2 SAAADI. The CDR3 is 16 amino acids. V lost 0 bases, J lost 1 base, and 10 bases lay in between. This clone was observed many times. This sample comprised CD8+ T cells sorted from blood, obtained between weeks 36 and 40, from a patient treated with tofacitinib. The sequence was collected from a human donor with alopecia areata. The chain joins TRBV10-2 to TRBJ2-4; D may be TRBD2 (6 bases). This CDR3 is CASSESGGMAKNIQYF. The CDR3 nucleotides read TGCGCCAGCAGTGAGTCGGGCGGGATGGCCAAAAACATTCAGTACTTC.